Shown below are 18 T cell receptor beta chains from a single sample sequenced in a study of CD8 T cells in Susac syndrome. Random hexamers primed reverse transcription of about 0.45 to 1 ug RNA. MiXCR was run by TCRdb on the immunoSEQ multiplex PCR reads, yielding one entry per CDR3 protein. The table records about 300,000 distinct CDR3 sequences, 75% to 85% of them present only once. The sample comprised CD8+ T cells from PBMCs. The receptor source for this set is a human donor with multiple sclerosis.

The chain recombines TRBV19 with TRBJ2-1; D may be TRBD2 (6 bases). In germline, CDR1 is LNHDA, CDR2 SQIVND (reference sequence). V was cut by 5 bases and J by 7 bases, with 18 bases left in between. The CDR3 is 15 amino acids. The CDR3 sequence is CASSPPGPGRNEQFF. The CDR3 DNA sequence: TGTGCCAGTAGTCCCCCGGGCCCTGGGAGGAATGAGCAGTTCTTC.

The rearrangement uses TRBV9 and TRBJ1-1; D uncertain. The CDR3 has 13 amino acids. With 2 bases removed from V and 2 bases from J, the gap between germline ends came to 7 bases. CDR1 is SGDLS, CDR2 YYNGEE, per germline. The CDR3 spells CASSVDQNTEAFF. CDR3 DNA: TGTGCCAGCAGCGTTGACCAAAACACTGAAGCTTTCTTT. The complete variable domain, with remaining parts taken from reference TRBV9 and TRBJ1-1, reads DSGVTQTPKHLITATGQRVTLRCSPRSGDLSVYWYQQSLDQGLQFLIQYYNGEERAKGNILERFSAQQFPDLHSELNLSSLELGDSALYFCASSVDQNTEAFFGQGTRLTVV.

The V gene is TRBV7-9, the J gene TRBJ2-5; 9 bases are shared with TRBD2. V lost 3 bases to trimming and J lost 5 bases; unmatched junction nucleotides: 7. CDR3 length equals 15 residues. Per germline, CDR1 SEHNR and CDR2 FQNEAQ (reference sequence). The CDR3 bases are TGTGCCAGCAGCTTTAGCGGGAGTGCCCAGGAGACCCAGTACTTC. Its translation: CASSFSGSAQETQYF.

The rearrangement uses TRBV28 and TRBJ1-5, with D unresolved. With 6 bases removed from V and 9 bases from J, the gap between germline ends came to 24 bases. In germline, CDR1 is MDHEN, CDR2 SYDVKM. The CDR3 has 16 amino acids. CDR3 in amino acids: CASSRFRSTLIRPQHF. For the CDR3, the DNA is TGTGCCAGCAGCCGCTTTAGAAGTACTCTAATCAGGCCCCAGCATTTT.

The rearrangement links TRBV4-3 to TRBJ2-7; 10 bases map to TRBD2. CDR3 length equals 17 residues. Looked up from germline, CDR1 is LGHNA and CDR2 is YSLEER. Losses at the gene ends were 2 bases for V and 7 bases for J; bases not matched to a gene: 14. For the CDR3, the DNA is TGCGCCAGCAGCCAACTCACTACTAGCGGGGTAGAACCGGAGCAGTACTTC. Its translation: CASSQLTTSGVEPEQYF.

V and J are TRBV28 and TRBJ2-1, with 14 nucleotides matching TRBD2. CDR1 is MDHEN and CDR2 is SYDVKM in the germline V gene. V trimming: 7 bases; J trimming: 1 base; junction bases outside the gene matches: 3. The CDR3 runs 16 residues. CDR3 loop: CASIGLAGGSYNEQFF. The CDR3 DNA sequence: TGTGCCAGCATCGGACTAGCGGGAGGATCCTACAATGAGCAGTTCTTC. The full variable domain, its missing parts supplied by reference TRBV28 and TRBJ2-1, is DVKVTQSSRYLVKRTGEKVFLECVQDMDHENMFWYRQDPGLGLRLIYFSYDVKMKEKGDIPEGYSVSREKKERFSLILESASTNQTSMYLCASIGLAGGSYNEQFFGPGTRLTVL.

The chain joins TRBV13 to TRBJ2-4; no clear D gene. V gave up 3 bases and J gave up 11 bases, with 11 bases separating them. In germline, CDR1 is PRHDT, CDR2 FYEKMQ (reference sequence). This CDR3 spans 12 amino acids. CDR3 protein: CASSLGKGLQYF. The CDR3 coding sequence is TGTGCCAGCAGCTTGGGGAAGGGCCTTCAGTACTTC.

The V gene is TRBV6-1, the J gene TRBJ2-3; TRBD1 is a possible D gene (5 bases). Trimming left V 1 base short and J 0 bases short, with 8 bases between. The germline CDR1 and CDR2 sequences are MNHNS and SASEGT. This CDR3 contains 15 residues. The CDR3 region has the DNA TGTGCCAGCAGTGAAGGACAGCTTAGCACAGATACGCAGTATTTT. Translation: CASSEGQLSTDTQYF.

V gene TRBV29-1 combines with J gene TRBJ2-7; D is uncertain. Trimming pared 4 bases from V and 2 bases from J, leaving 9 bases between. The germline CDR1 and CDR2 sequences are SQVTM and ANQGSEA. CDR3 length: 12 residues. In DNA form, the CDR3 reads TGCAGCGTTGTTGGGGATCCCTACGAGCAGTACTTC. Residues: CSVVGDPYEQYF.

The chain has TRBV6-2 or TRBV6-3 and TRBJ2-7, with 8 bases aligning to TRBD2. CDR3 length: 15 amino acids. CDR1 and CDR2 from the germline V gene are MNHEY and SVGEGT. Trimming removed 1 base from V and 4 bases from J; junction bases left unmatched: 6. CDR3 DNA sequence: TGTGCCAGCAGTTACTTGTGGGAGCGGGAGTACGAGCAGTACTTC. Translated: CASSYLWEREYEQYF.

The gene calls are TRBV29-1 and TRBJ2-5; 11 nucleotides align to TRBD1. V was pared by 0 bases and J by 2 bases, with 2 bases of the junction left unmatched. There are 15 residues in the CDR3. Per germline, CDR1 SQVTM and CDR2 ANQGSEA. The chain's CDR3 is CSVEDRDRGQETQYF. The CDR3, as DNA: TGCAGCGTTGAAGATAGGGACAGGGGGCAAGAGACCCAGTACTTC.

The J gene is TRBJ2-2, the V gene TRBV15; D unclear. This CDR3 is 15 amino acids long. V was clipped by 7 bases and J by 5 bases, with 17 bases between them. Per the germline V gene, CDR1 is LNHNV and CDR2 is YYDKDF (reference sequence). The CDR3 DNA reads as TGTGCCACCACTACGATAGGAGTTGGGACCGGGGAGCTGTTTTTT. It encodes CATTTIGVGTGELFF.

This clonotype appeared a single time. The chain couples TRBV20-1 to TRBJ2-7; the D gene is possibly TRBD2 (5 bases). V was cut by 6 bases and J by 6 bases, with 18 bases left in between. This CDR3 has 13 residues. Germline values: CDR1 DFQATT, CDR2 SNEGSKA (reference sequence). CDR3 in amino acids: CSAPDGVLSEQYF. The CDR3 nucleotides read TGCAGTGCACCTGACGGGGTCTTATCCGAGCAGTACTTC.

V is TRBV6-1 and J is TRBJ2-1; D assignment may be TRBD1 or TRBD2 (5 bases each). Germline CDR1 MNHNS, CDR2 SASEGT. With 7 bases removed from V and 6 bases from J, the gap between germline ends came to 25 bases. CDR3 size: 17 residues. CDR3 DNA sequence: TGTGCCAGCACCCACGCGGGCACGGGGCAGGCAGGCAATGAGCAGTTCTTC. Protein: CASTHAGTGQAGNEQFF.

V usage is TRBV10-3 and J usage is TRBJ1-2, with no clear D. The CDR3 sequence is 15 residues long. V dropped 6 bases and J dropped 2 bases, with 16 bases sitting between them. CDR1 and CDR2 (germline): ENHRY, SYGVKD. The CDR3 DNA reads as TGTGCCATCAGGGACTCGACAACTGCGAACTATGGCTACACCTTC. Its protein is CAIRDSTTANYGYTF.

CDR3 protein: CSARVSGLASEQYF. In DNA, the CDR3 is TGCAGTGCTAGAGTTTCGGGACTAGCTTCCGAGCAGTACTTC. The V and J genes are TRBV20-1 and TRBJ2-7, with TRBD2 matching over 9 bases. The germline gives CDR1 DFQATT, CDR2 SNEGSKA (reference sequence). The CDR3 consists of 14 residues. V dropped 1 base and J dropped 6; count of bases not matched to a gene: 7.

This chain uses TRBV28 with TRBJ2-7; TRBD2 aligns across 8 bases. The length of the CDR3 is 14 residues. The germline CDR1 and CDR2 sequences are MDHEN and SYDVKM. Trimming cost V 4 bases and J 3 bases; bases outside gene matches: 5. CDR3 in amino acids: CASSSSGRIYEQYF. Here the CDR3 DNA reads TGTGCCAGCAGTTCAAGCGGGAGAATCTACGAGCAGTACTTC.

This clonotype was found once. This chain connects TRBV19 to TRBJ2-1, with D unresolved. Germline CDR1 and CDR2: LNHDA and SQIVND (reference sequence). The CDR3 runs to 13 residues. V gave up 7 bases and J gave up 6 bases, with 13 bases separating them. The CDR3 spells CASIPGVGNEQFF. CDR3 coding DNA: TGTGCCAGTATCCCTGGGGTGGGCAATGAGCAGTTCTTC.